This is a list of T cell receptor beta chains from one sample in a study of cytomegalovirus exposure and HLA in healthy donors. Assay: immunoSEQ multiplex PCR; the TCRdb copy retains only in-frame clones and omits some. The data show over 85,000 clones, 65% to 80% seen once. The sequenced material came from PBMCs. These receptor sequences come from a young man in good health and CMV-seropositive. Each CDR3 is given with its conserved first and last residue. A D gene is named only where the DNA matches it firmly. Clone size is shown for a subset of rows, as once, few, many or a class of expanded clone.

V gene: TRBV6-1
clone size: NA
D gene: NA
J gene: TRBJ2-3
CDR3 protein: CASGRVSSTDTQYF
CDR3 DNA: TGTGCCAGCGGCAGGGTCAGTAGCACAGATACGCAGTATTTT

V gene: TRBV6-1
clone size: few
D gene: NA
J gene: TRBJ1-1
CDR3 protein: CAIGRGVDTEAFF
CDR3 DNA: TGTGCCATTGGGAGGGGGGTGGACACTGAAGCTTTCTTT

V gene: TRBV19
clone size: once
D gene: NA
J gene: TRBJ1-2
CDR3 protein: CASSVADGSSYGYTF
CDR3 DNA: TGTGCCAGTAGTGTCGCCGACGGGTCGAGCTATGGCTACACCTTC

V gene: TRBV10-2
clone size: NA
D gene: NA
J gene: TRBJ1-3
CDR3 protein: CASSQGQNTIYF
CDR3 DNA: TGCGCCAGCAGCCAGGGACAAAACACCATATATTTT

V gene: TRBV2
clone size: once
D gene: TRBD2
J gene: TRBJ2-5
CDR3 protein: CASKPFLPGGGVQETQYF
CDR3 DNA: TGTGCCAGCAAACCCTTTCTCCCGGGCGGGGGGGTCCAAGAGACCCAGTACTTC

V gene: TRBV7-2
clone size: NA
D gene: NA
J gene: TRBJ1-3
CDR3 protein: CASSFQGVEPGNTIYF
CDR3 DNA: TGTGCCAGCAGCTTTCAAGGGGTTGAGCCTGGAAACACCATATATTTT

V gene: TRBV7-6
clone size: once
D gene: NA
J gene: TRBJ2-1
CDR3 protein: CASSLTSGAYNEQFF
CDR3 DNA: TGTGCCAGCAGCCTAACCTCGGGAGCATACAATGAGCAGTTCTTC

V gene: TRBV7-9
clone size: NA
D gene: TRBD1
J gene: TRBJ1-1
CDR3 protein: CASSSGDRGLTGAFF
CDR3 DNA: TGTGCCAGCAGCTCGGGGGACAGGGGGCTGACTGGAGCTTTCTTT

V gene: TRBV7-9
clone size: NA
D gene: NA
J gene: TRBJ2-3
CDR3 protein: CASRMPPQGFGTDTQYF
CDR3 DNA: TGTGCCAGCAGGATGCCCCCGCAGGGGTTTGGAACAGATACGCAGTATTTT

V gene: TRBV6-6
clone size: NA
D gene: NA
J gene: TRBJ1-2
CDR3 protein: CASSYSEGPYGYTF
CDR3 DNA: TGTGCCAGCAGTTACTCGGAGGGTCCTTATGGCTACACCTTC

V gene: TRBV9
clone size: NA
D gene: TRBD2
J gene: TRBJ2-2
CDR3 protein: CASSRGTSGAYTGELFF
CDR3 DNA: TGTGCCAGCAGCAGAGGGACTAGCGGGGCCTACACCGGGGAGCTGTTTTTT

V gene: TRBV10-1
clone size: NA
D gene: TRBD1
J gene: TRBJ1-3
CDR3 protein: CAGAMGLVTGGSGNTIYF
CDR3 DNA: TGCGCCGGAGCGATGGGCCTGGTGACAGGGGGCTCTGGAAACACCATATATTTT

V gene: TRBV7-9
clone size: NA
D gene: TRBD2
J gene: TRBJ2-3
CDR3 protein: CASSLGSGGAGDTQYF
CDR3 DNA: TGTGCCAGCAGCTTGGGGAGCGGGGGGGCCGGAGATACGCAGTATTTT

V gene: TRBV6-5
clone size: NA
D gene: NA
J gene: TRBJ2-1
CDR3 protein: CASSRTGNNEQLF
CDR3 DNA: TGTGCCAGCAGCCGAACAGGAAACAATGAGCAGCTCTTC

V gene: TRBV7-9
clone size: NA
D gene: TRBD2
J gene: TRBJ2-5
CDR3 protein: CASSTVLLAGGHETQYF
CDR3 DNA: TGTGCCAGCAGCACCGTACTACTAGCGGGGGGGCACGAGACCCAGTACTTC

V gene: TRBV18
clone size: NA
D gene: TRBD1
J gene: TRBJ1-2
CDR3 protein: CASSPMGQGSYTF
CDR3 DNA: TGTGCCAGCTCACCTATGGGACAGGGGTCCTACACCTTC

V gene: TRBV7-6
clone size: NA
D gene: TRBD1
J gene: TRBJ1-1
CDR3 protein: CASSFTGGTEAFF
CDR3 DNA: TGTGCCAGCAGCTTCACAGGGGGCACTGAAGCTTTCTTT

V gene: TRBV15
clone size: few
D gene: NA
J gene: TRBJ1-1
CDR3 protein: CATSKAEGGNTEAFF
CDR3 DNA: TGTGCCACCAGCAAAGCGGAGGGTGGGAACACTGAAGCTTTCTTT

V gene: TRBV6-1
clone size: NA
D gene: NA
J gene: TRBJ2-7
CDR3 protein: CASRGTTAYEQYF
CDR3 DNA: TGTGCCAGCAGGGGGACAACAGCCTACGAGCAGTACTTC

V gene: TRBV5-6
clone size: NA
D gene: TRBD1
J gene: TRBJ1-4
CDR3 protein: CASSLETGGRGEKLFF
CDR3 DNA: TGTGCCAGCAGCTTGGAAACAGGGGGAAGGGGTGAAAAACTGTTTTTT

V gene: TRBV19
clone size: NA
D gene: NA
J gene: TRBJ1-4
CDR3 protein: CATLGQDTNEKLFF
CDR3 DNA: TGTGCCACCTTGGGGCAGGACACAAATGAAAAACTGTTTTTT

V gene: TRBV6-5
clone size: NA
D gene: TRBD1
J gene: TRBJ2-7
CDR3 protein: CASTAQGPPYEQYF
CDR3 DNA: TGTGCCAGCACCGCACAGGGGCCACCCTACGAGCAGTACTTC

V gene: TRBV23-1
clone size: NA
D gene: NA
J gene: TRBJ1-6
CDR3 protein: CASSPPGPRGPLHF
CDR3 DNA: TGCGCCAGCAGTCCACCGGGGCCGCGGGGGCCCCTCCACTTT

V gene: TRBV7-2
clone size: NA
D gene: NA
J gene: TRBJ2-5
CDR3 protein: CASSLSLQETQYF
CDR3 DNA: TGTGCCAGCAGCTTAAGCCTCCAAGAGACCCAGTACTTC

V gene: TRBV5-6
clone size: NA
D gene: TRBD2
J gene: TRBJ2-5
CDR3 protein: CASSLGGGFETQYF
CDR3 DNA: TGTGCCAGCAGCTTGGGCGGGGGGTTCGAGACCCAGTACTTC

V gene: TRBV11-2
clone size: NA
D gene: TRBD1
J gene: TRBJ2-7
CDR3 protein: CASSSGTGLSYEQYF
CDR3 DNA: TGTGCCAGCAGCTCAGGGACAGGTCTCTCCTACGAGCAGTACTTC

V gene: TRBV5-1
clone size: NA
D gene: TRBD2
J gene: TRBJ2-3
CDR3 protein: CASSFRLAGGPARTDTQYF
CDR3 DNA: TGCGCCAGCAGCTTCCGACTAGCGGGGGGTCCTGCCAGGACAGATACGCAGTATTTT

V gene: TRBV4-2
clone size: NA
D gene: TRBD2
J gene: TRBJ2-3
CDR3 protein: CASSQERGGGMADTQYF
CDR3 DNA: TGTGCCAGCAGCCAAGAACGGGGCGGGGGGATGGCAGATACGCAGTATTTT

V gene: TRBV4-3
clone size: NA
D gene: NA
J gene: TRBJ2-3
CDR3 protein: CASSQEHRGRVSTDTQYF
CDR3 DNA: TGCGCCAGCAGCCAAGAGCATAGGGGTCGGGTAAGCACAGATACGCAGTATTTT

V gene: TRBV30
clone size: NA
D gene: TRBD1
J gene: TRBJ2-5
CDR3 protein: CAWSVQGAETQYF
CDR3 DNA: TGTGCCTGGAGTGTCCAGGGGGCAGAGACCCAGTACTTC

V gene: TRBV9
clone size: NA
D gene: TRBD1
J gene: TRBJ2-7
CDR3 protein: CASSKAQTGVYEQYF
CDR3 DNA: TGTGCCAGCAGCAAGGCCCAGACAGGGGTGTACGAGCAGTACTTC

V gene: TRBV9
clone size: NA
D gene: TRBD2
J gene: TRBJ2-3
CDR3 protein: CASSVFGSGGAADTQYF
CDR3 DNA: TGTGCCAGCAGCGTATTCGGTAGCGGGGGGGCCGCAGATACGCAGTATTTT

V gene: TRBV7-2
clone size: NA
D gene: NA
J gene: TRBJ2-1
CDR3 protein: CASSLAPGDEQFF
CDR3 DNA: TGTGCCAGCAGCTTAGCTCCGGGGGATGAGCAGTTCTTC

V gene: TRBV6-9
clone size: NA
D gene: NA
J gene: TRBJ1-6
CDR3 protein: CASSYRVRGSSPLHF
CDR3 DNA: TGTGCCAGCAGTTATCGAGTAAGGGGAAGTTCACCCCTCCACTTT

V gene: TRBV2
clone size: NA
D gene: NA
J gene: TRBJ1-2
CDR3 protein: CASRDIPAGYGYTF
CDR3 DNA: TGTGCCAGCAGAGACATCCCGGCGGGCTATGGCTACACCTTC

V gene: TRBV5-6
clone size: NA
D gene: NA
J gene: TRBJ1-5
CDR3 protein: CASSFSGEHQPQHF
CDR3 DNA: TGTGCCAGCAGCTTTTCCGGTGAACATCAGCCCCAGCATTTT

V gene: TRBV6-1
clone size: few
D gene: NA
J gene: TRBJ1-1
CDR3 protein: CASKGRGFF
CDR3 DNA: TGTGCCAGCAAGGGCCGGGGTTTCTTT

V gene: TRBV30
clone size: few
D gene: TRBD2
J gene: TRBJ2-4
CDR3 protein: CAWSRLAGGLGNIQYF
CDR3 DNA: TGTGCCTGGAGTAGGCTAGCGGGGGGGCTCGGAAACATTCAGTACTTC

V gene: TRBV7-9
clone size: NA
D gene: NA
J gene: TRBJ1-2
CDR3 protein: CASSLVVANYGYTF
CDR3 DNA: TGTGCCAGCAGCTTAGTGGTCGCGAACTATGGCTACACCTTC

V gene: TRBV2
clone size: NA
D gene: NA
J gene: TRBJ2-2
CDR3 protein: CASSGQNTGELFF
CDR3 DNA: TGTGCCAGCAGTGGACAGAACACCGGGGAGCTGTTTTTT

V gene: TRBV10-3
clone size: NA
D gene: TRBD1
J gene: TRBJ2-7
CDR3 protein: CAIRRQGAQRGHEQYF
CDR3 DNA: TGTGCCATCAGAAGACAGGGGGCGCAAAGGGGACACGAGCAGTACTTC

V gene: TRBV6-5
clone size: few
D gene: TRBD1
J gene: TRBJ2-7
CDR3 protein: CASSYSGTGGAYEQYF
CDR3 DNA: TGTGCCAGCAGTTACTCAGGAACAGGGGGCGCCTACGAGCAGTACTTC

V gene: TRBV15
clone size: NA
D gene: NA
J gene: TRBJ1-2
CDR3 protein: CATSSPQGTYGYTF
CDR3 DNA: TGTGCCACCAGCAGTCCACAGGGAACCTATGGCTACACCTTC

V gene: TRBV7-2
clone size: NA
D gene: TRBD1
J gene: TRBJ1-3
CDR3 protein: CASSWDRNSGNTIYF
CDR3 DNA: TGTGCCAGCAGCTGGGACAGGAACTCTGGAAACACCATATATTTT

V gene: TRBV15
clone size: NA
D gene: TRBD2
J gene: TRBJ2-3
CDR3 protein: CATSSSSSGGSAQYF
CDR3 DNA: TGTGCCACCAGCAGCTCTTCTAGCGGGGGGTCCGCGCAGTATTTT

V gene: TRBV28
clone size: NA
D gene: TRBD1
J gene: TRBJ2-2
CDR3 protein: CASSFDRGRGSGELFF
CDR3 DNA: TGTGCCAGCAGTTTCGACAGGGGAAGAGGGTCCGGGGAGCTGTTTTTT

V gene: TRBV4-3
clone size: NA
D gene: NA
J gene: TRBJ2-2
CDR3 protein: CASSQDEANTGELFF
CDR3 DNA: TGCGCCAGCAGCCAAGATGAGGCGAACACCGGGGAGCTGTTTTTT

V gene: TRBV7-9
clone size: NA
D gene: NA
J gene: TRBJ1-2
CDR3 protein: CASSQQGNYGYTF
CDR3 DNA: TGTGCCAGCAGCCAACAGGGAAACTATGGCTACACCTTC

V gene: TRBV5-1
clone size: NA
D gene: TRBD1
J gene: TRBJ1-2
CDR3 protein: CASSSEGQGNGYTF
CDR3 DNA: TGCGCCAGCAGCTCGGAAGGACAGGGGAATGGCTACACCTTC

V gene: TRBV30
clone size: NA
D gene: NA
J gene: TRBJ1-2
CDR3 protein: CAWSPDRGSTYGYTF
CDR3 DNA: TGTGCCTGGAGCCCCGATCGGGGATCGACCTATGGCTACACCTTC

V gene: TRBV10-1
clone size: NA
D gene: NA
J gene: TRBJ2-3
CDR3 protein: CASSTIDQGTDTQYF
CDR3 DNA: TGCGCCAGCAGTACAATAGACCAGGGCACAGATACGCAGTATTTT

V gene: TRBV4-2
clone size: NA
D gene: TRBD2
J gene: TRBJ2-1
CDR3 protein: CASSQDQGLAGAYNEQFF
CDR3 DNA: TGTGCCAGCAGCCAAGATCAAGGGCTAGCGGGGGCCTACAATGAGCAGTTCTTC

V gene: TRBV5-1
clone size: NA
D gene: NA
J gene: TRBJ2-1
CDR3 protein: CASAPGQGLTEQFF
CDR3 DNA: TGCGCCAGCGCACCTGGGCAGGGGTTAACTGAGCAGTTCTTC

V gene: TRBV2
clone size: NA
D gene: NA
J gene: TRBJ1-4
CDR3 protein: CASNGLGGGNEKLFF
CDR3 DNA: TGTGCCAGCAACGGTCTGGGGGGAGGAAATGAAAAACTGTTTTTT

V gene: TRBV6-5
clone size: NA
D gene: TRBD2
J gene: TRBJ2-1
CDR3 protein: CASRAGTTYNEQFF
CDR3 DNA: TGTGCCAGCAGAGCCGGGACTACATACAATGAGCAGTTCTTC

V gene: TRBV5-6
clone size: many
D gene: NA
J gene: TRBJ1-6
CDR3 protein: CASSGDGGYNSPLHF
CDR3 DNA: TGTGCCAGCAGCGGGGACGGGGGCTATAATTCACCCCTCCACTTT

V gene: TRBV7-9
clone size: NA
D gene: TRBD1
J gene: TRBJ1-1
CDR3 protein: CASSAGQRTEAFF
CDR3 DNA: TGTGCCAGCAGCGCGGGACAGCGCACTGAAGCTTTCTTT

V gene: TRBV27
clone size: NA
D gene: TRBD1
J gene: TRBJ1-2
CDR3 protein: CASSATGRANYGYTF
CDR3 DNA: TGTGCCAGCAGTGCGACAGGGAGAGCTAACTATGGCTACACCTTC

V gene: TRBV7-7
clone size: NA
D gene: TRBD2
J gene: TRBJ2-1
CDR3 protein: CASSLGGGGYNEQFF
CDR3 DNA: TGTGCCAGCAGCTTGGGGGGGGGTGGATACAATGAGCAGTTCTTC

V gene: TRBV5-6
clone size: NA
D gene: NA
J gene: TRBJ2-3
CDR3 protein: CASSSFSTDTQYF
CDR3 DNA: TGTGCCAGCAGCTCTTTCAGCACAGATACGCAGTATTTT